The rows below give T cell receptor beta chains drawn from one sample of a study of shared clonotypes between healthy human individuals. Using immunoSEQ multiplex PCR, the repertoire was profiled, and TCRdb retains in-frame clones only, with some absent. The table lists millions of clones, 85% to 95% of them singletons. The specimen sequenced was naive CD4+ T cells sorted from blood. These receptors were collected from a man between 18 and 35 years old in good health. Both conserved end residues are part of each CDR3. The order of the fields is clone size, V gene, J gene, D gene, CDR3 protein, CDR3 DNA. A D gene is named only where the DNA matches it firmly. Not all rows give a size; the values are once, few, many and, for expanded clones, a class.

>-|TRBV18|TRBJ1-1|-
CASSPPVNTEAFF
TGTGCCAGCTCACCACCAGTGAACACTGAAGCTTTCTTT
>-|TRBV28|TRBJ2-7|-
CASSPYVEQYF
TGTGCCAGCAGTCCTTATGTAGAGCAGTACTTC
>-|TRBV7-2|TRBJ2-1|TRBD2
CASSTRTSGFSYNEQFF
TGTGCCAGCAGCACTCGGACTAGCGGGTTCTCCTACAATGAGCAGTTCTTC
>-|TRBV18|TRBJ2-7|TRBD1
CASSPPGQIYEQYF
TGTGCCAGCTCACCACCGGGACAGATCTACGAGCAGTACTTC
>-|TRBV30|TRBJ1-2|-
CAWSVLVPVRTF
TGTGCCTGGAGTGTTCTGGTGCCGGTGCGCACCTTC
>-|TRBV10-3|TRBJ2-2|-
CAISESYTGELFF
TGTGCCATCAGTGAGTCGTACACCGGGGAGCTGTTTTTT
>once|TRBV5-1|TRBJ2-2|-
CASSLAAGNTGELFF
TGCGCCAGCAGCTTGGCGGCAGGGAACACCGGGGAGCTGTTTTTT
>-|TRBV4-1|TRBJ1-1|-
CASSHSTELNTEAFF
TGCGCCAGCAGCCATTCGACAGAGCTGAACACTGAAGCTTTCTTT
>-|TRBV4-2|TRBJ1-6|TRBD1
CASTRDRNSPLHF
TGTGCCAGCACCCGGGACAGAAATTCACCCCTCCACTTT
>-|TRBV19|TRBJ1-5|-
CASSSLSNQPQHF
TGTGCCAGTAGTAGCCTGAGCAATCAGCCCCAGCATTTT
>-|TRBV18|TRBJ2-5|-
CATSPGLQETQYF
TGTGCCACTTCCCCGGGCCTACAAGAGACCCAGTACTTC
>once|TRBV6-1|TRBJ2-3|-
CASRRGGSTDTQYF
TGTGCCAGCAGACGGGGCGGCTCCACAGATACGCAGTATTTT
>-|TRBV6-1|TRBJ2-2|-
CASSATGYGELFF
TGTGCCAGCAGCGCCACAGGGTACGGGGAGCTGTTTTTT
>-|TRBV6-6|TRBJ1-6|TRBD1
CASSYSPGQALPLHF
TGTGCCAGCAGTTACTCCCCTGGACAGGCTCTACCCCTCCACTTT
>once|TRBV6-5|TRBJ2-7|TRBD1
CASRKQGRHEQYF
TGTGCCAGCAGGAAACAGGGGCGCCACGAGCAGTACTTC
>-|TRBV6-1|TRBJ1-6|-
CASSVPIDSVGSPLHF
TGTGCCAGCAGTGTCCCAATCGACAGTGTTGGTTCACCCCTCCACTTT
>-|TRBV5-4|TRBJ2-3|TRBD1
CARNGQGCTDTQYF
TGTGCCAGAAACGGACAGGGCTGCACAGATACGCAGTATTTT
>-|TRBV10-3|TRBJ2-7|-
CATRGFAHYEQYF
TGTGCCACCCGGGGCTTTGCTCACTACGAGCAGTACTTC
>-|TRBV10-3|TRBJ1-3|-
CAISESAGQLSGNTIYF
TGTGCCATCAGTGAGTCGGCTGGACAGCTCTCTGGAAACACCATATATTTT
>many|TRBV2|TRBJ1-1|-
CASSEPRPGAVAEAFF
TGTGCCAGCAGTGAACCCCGACCAGGCGCGGTGGCTGAAGCTTTCTTT
>-|TRBV29-1|TRBJ2-6|-
CSVTFGANVLTF
TGCAGCGTTACGTTCGGGGCCAACGTCCTGACTTTC
>few|TRBV7-2|TRBJ1-3|-
CASSPDGFSGNTIYF
TGTGCCAGCAGCCCGGACGGGTTCTCTGGAAACACCATATATTTT
>-|TRBV19|TRBJ1-5|-
CASSTSGGNQPQHF
TGTGCCAGTAGTACGTCTGGGGGCAATCAGCCCCAGCATTTT
>-|TRBV10-3|TRBJ2-2|-
CAISGGSTGELFF
TGTGCCATCAGTGGGGGGAGCACCGGGGAGCTGTTTTTT
>-|TRBV4-1|TRBJ2-7|-
CASSQDRGKEGYYEQYF
TGCGCCAGCAGCCAAGATAGAGGCAAGGAGGGGTACTACGAGCAGTACTTC
>-|TRBV5-4|TRBJ2-5|TRBD2
CASTMIGSGGLYQETQYF
TGTGCCAGCACCATGATAGGTAGCGGGGGACTATACCAAGAGACCCAGTACTTC
>-|TRBV7-2|TRBJ2-5|-
CASSSGLMETQYF
TGTGCCAGCAGCTCTGGACTAATGGAGACCCAGTACTTC
>-|TRBV5-5|TRBJ1-5|-
CASTPVGSDSWNQPQHF
TGTGCCAGCACCCCAGTGGGGTCTGACAGTTGGAATCAGCCCCAGCATTTT
>-|TRBV18|TRBJ1-5|TRBD1
CASSPTGQRSVGSNQPQHF
TGTGCCAGCTCACCCACGGGACAGCGCAGCGTAGGTAGCAATCAGCCCCAGCATTTT
>-|TRBV5-1|TRBJ1-1|TRBD1
CASSKSGTAVMNTEAFF
TGCGCCAGCAGCAAATCCGGGACAGCCGTAATGAACACTGAAGCTTTCTTT
>-|TRBV5-1|TRBJ2-3|TRBD2
CASTGGGSTDTQYF
TGCGCCAGCACGGGCGGGGGGTCCACAGATACGCAGTATTTT
>-|TRBV6-5|TRBJ1-1|-
CASSYGGFSGTEAFF
TGTGCCAGCAGTTACGGAGGGTTCTCGGGGACTGAAGCTTTCTTT
>-|TRBV7-2|TRBJ2-3|TRBD1
CASSQRTGAADTQYF
TGTGCCAGCAGCCAAAGGACAGGGGCCGCAGATACGCAGTATTTT